Presented here are 4 T cell receptor beta chains from one specimen sequenced in a study of T-cell memory formation after mild COVID-19. Via MiXCR, TCRdb re-called the 5' RACE reads, giving one row per CDR3 protein. Here the sample spans over 400,000 distinct CDR3 sequences, about 25% being singletons. Sequencing was performed on PBMCs or a T cell subset sorted from them (not recorded which). The origin of the receptors is an adult woman who had mild COVID-19 (a few samples of this study predate the infection). Cell type and time point are not known.

As to this clonotype: One end of the junction fails to match germline, which may point to a read error. V and J are TRBV6-1 and TRBJ1-2; D uncertain. Germline values: CDR1 MNHNS, CDR2 SASEGT. This CDR3 is 11 amino acids long. The CDR3 region has the DNA TGTGCCAGCAGTGAACTGGAGCAGCCAGTCTTC. Translation gives CASSELEQPVF.

The table lists this clonotype with a few counts. The chain is built from TRBV11-2 and TRBJ1-1; D uncertain. This CDR3 has 14 amino acids. V was cut by 5 bases and J by 1 base, with 11 bases left in between. The germline CDR1 and CDR2 sequences are SGHAT and FQNNGV. CDR3 nucleotide sequence: TGTGCCAGCAGCCTAGTGGTCCCGAACACTGAAGCTTTCTTT. Protein sequence: CASSLVVPNTEAFF.

The chain combines TRBV3-1 with TRBJ2-3, with 9 bases that match TRBD1. V shed 2 bases, J shed 6 bases, and the junction held 6 bases outside the gene matches. The CDR3 is 15 amino acids. Germline assignment: CDR1 LGHDT and CDR2 YNNKEL (reference sequence). This chain's CDR3 is CASSQITGGSDTQYF. CDR3 in DNA: TGTGCCAGCAGCCAAATTACAGGGGGCTCGGATACGCAGTATTTT.

As for this clonotype: Germline is not matched at one junction end, which may reflect a read error. The chain uses TRBV10-3 and TRBJ2-7, with 12 bases fitting TRBD2. CDR1 and CDR2 from the germline V gene are ENHRY and SYGVKD. The CDR3 is 15 amino acids. The CDR3 nucleotides read TGCGCAACCGGGACTAGCGGGCTCACCCCCTACGAGCAGTACTTC. It specifies CATGTSGLTPYEQYF.